The rows below give T cell receptor beta chains drawn from one sample of a study of beta chain features in type 1 diabetes. Repertoires were generated with immunoSEQ multiplex PCR, while TCRdb's copy carries only in-frame clones and drops some. The data contain 600,000 to 750,000 clones, around 12% of them singletons. The sample was naive CD4+ T cells from blood. These receptor sequences come from a man aged 25-40 years with type 1 diabetes. CDR3s include the opening cysteine and the closing phenylalanine or tryptophan.

V gene: TRBV4-2
CDR3 protein: CASSQDREGLGYTF

V gene: TRBV10-3
CDR3 protein: CAIGISGEGTQYF

V gene: TRBV30
CDR3 protein: CAWSVGSPNIQYF

V gene: TRBV11-2
CDR3 protein: CASSSPRASYEQYF

V gene: TRBV18
CDR3 protein: CASSPPGQGSYEQYF

V gene: TRBV4-2
CDR3 protein: CASSQADGYEQYF

V gene: TRBV7-3
CDR3 protein: CASSFAPDSMSSYNEQFF

V gene: TRBV7-2
CDR3 protein: CASSLGLTDTQYF

V gene: TRBV4-3
CDR3 protein: CASSQFFPGSRGGYTF

V gene: TRBV7-9
CDR3 protein: CASSFGQGVDTQYF

V gene: TRBV29-1
CDR3 protein: CSVEMQGAFIQYF

V gene: TRBV9
CDR3 protein: CASSVGPNTEAFF

V gene: TRBV27
CDR3 protein: CASSSYSSDNEQFF

V gene: TRBV4-3
CDR3 protein: CASSQRGRTSGVHEQYF

V gene: TRBV2
CDR3 protein: CASSEPPGRPRPPLHF

V gene: TRBV5-6
CDR3 protein: CASSKQETQYF

V gene: TRBV9
CDR3 protein: CASSVANTNYGYTF

V gene: TRBV15
CDR3 protein: CATRISGVVDTQYF

V gene: TRBV5-1
CDR3 protein: CASSLAGGLTYEQYF